Following are 20 T cell receptor beta chains from one sample sequenced in a study of cytomegalovirus exposure and HLA in healthy donors. PCR amplification relied on 60 Vbeta primers (plus 13 Jbeta primers). Sequenced by immunoSEQ multiplex PCR; TCRdb stores in-frame clones only, minus some. Its listing shows some 120,000 clones. Source material: PBMCs. These receptors originate from a man aged 25 to 40 in good health and CMV-seronegative.

This chain joins TRBV27 and TRBJ2-1; 7 nucleotides align to TRBD2. Trimming at V came to 4 bases and at J to 4 bases, leaving 4 bases not matched to a gene. CDR3 size: 14 residues. Germline-derived CDR1 and CDR2 are MNHEY and SMNVEV (reference sequence). The CDR3 DNA sequence: TGTGCCAGCAGTTCGGGACTAAAGTACAATGAGCAGTTCTTC. Residues: CASSSGLKYNEQFF.

The CDR3 protein is CAWSSGQGATEAFF. DNA of the CDR3: TGTGCCTGGAGTTCGGGACAGGGGGCCACTGAAGCTTTCTTT. The V gene is TRBV30, the J gene TRBJ1-1; 12 bases are shared with TRBD1. CDR3 size: 14 residues. J lost 4 bases, V lost 2 bases, and 2 bases had no gene match. Germline CDR1 and CDR2: GTSNPN and SVGIG (reference sequence).

The V gene is TRBV25-1, the J gene TRBJ2-1, with a tentative D call TRBD2 (5 bases). The CDR3 has 14 amino acids. The V gene's germline CDR1 is MGHDK and CDR2 SYGVNS. Trimming took off 2 bases at V and 5 bases at J, with 10 bases between the two ends. CDR3 sequence (DNA): TGTGCCAGCAGTGAAAAGTGGGAGAACAATGAGCAGTTCTTC. Its translation is CASSEKWENNEQFF.

The rearrangement links TRBV29-1 to TRBJ1-1; possibly TRBD1 for D (5 bases). Germline V gene sequence: CDR1 SQVTM, CDR2 ANQGSEA. CDR3 size: 13 residues. Deletions cut 6 bases from V and 6 bases from J, with 17 bases between. The CDR3 nucleotides read TGCAGCGTCGATGGACACCTTGACCCTGAAGCTTTCTTT. It codes for CSVDGHLDPEAFF.

The chain links TRBV6-1 to TRBJ2-5; D may be TRBD1 (5 bases). The CDR3 has 12 residues. Germline V gene data show CDR1 as MNHNS and CDR2 as SASEGT. V was trimmed by 10 bases and J by 5 bases, leaving 14 bases between them. The CDR3 loop is CAIRRSGETQYF. The DNA for the CDR3 is TGTGCCATAAGACGTTCAGGGGAGACCCAGTACTTC.

The J gene is TRBJ1-2, the V gene TRBV7-9, with 7 bases aligning to TRBD1. The germline V gene encodes CDR1 SEHNR and CDR2 FQNEAQ (reference sequence). This CDR3 has 13 amino acids. J gave up 2 bases and V 5 bases, and 2 bases lay outside the gene matches. The CDR3 bases are TGTGCCAGCAGCAGACAGGGAAACTATGGCTACACCTTC. This translates into CASSRQGNYGYTF.

The V call is TRBV19, the J call TRBJ2-7; TRBD1 matches at 8 bases. The CDR3 sequence is 15 residues long. V shed 6 bases and J 5 bases; nucleotides not matched to a gene: 12. Germline-derived CDR1 and CDR2 are LNHDA and SQIVND (reference sequence). In nucleotides, the CDR3 is TGTGCCAGTAGGGATCGTGCAGGGGGCGTCAACGAGCAGTACTTC. As protein: CASRDRAGGVNEQYF.

The chain carries TRBV11-3 and TRBJ1-2; TRBD1 matches 7 bases. The V gene end was trimmed by 3 bases and the J gene end by 7 bases; junction bases not matched to a gene: 5. The CDR3 runs to 13 residues. Germline values: CDR1 SGHNT, CDR2 YENEEA. CDR3 region: CASSLEGAVGYTF. For the CDR3, the DNA is TGTGCCAGCAGCTTGGAGGGGGCGGTTGGCTACACCTTC.

For the CDR3, the DNA is TGTGCCAGCAGTGCCGGGACTAGCGGGAGGGCCGACGAGCAGTACTTC. Its translation is CASSAGTSGRADEQYF. The chain uses TRBV6-1 and TRBJ2-5; 16 bases line up with TRBD2. The DNA end is more similar to TRBJ2-7, so the J call may be wrong. The CDR3 runs to 16 residues. Germline V CDR1 and CDR2: MNHNS, SASEGT.

V usage is TRBV5-1 and J usage is TRBJ2-5; TRBD2 agrees at 12 bases. The CDR3 totals 16 residues. V lost 3 bases to trimming and J lost 1 base; unmatched junction nucleotides: 4. Germline CDR1 reads SGHRS; CDR2 reads YFSETQ. CDR3 in DNA: TGCGCCAGCAGCTCTGGACTAGCGGGACTCCAAGAGACCCAGTACTTC. This codes for CASSSGLAGLQETQYF.

The rearrangement uses TRBV27 and TRBJ2-7; 8 positions agree with TRBD1. The trim removed 5 bases at V and 0 bases at J, leaving 12 bases unmatched. CDR3 length: 17 residues. CDR1 is MNHEY, CDR2 SMNVEV, per germline (reference sequence). CDR3 DNA sequence: TGTGCCAGCAGTCCTTACTCGGGACAGGAATTCTCCTACGAGCAGTACTTC. Its protein is CASSPYSGQEFSYEQYF.

V is TRBV2 and J is TRBJ1-1; D unclear. Germline V gives CDR1 SNHLY, CDR2 FYNNEI. The CDR3 is 13 amino acids. Trimming pared 7 bases from V and 0 bases from J, leaving 9 bases between. The CDR3 reads CASMAGLNTEAFF. DNA for the CDR3: TGTGCCAGCATGGCGGGATTGAACACTGAAGCTTTCTTT.

This sequence joins TRBV28 and TRBJ2-7, with 8 bases identical to TRBD2. CDR1 is MDHEN and CDR2 is SYDVKM in the germline V gene. The CDR3 consists of 15 residues. V was clipped by 5 bases and J by 4 bases; unmatched bases: 10. The CDR3: CASSALAASVYEQYF. The CDR3 region has the DNA TGTGCCAGCAGTGCACTAGCGGCCTCTGTGTACGAGCAGTACTTC. The variable domain in full, completed from reference TRBV28 and TRBJ2-7, reads DVKVTQSSRYLVKRTGEKVFLECVQDMDHENMFWYRQDPGLGLRLIYFSYDVKMKEKGDIPEGYSVSREKKERFSLILESASTNQTSMYLCASSALAASVYEQYFGPGTRLTVT.

The chain joins TRBV6-1 to TRBJ1-5, with a possible D match to TRBD1 (6 bases). The CDR3 contains 14 residues. Germline V lookup: CDR1 MNHNS, CDR2 SASEGT. The germline V and J ends were trimmed by 2 bases and 7 bases, with 12 bases remaining between them. The CDR3 nucleotides read TGTGCCAGCAGTGAAATACGGACAGCCCAGCCCCAGCATTTT. This gives the protein CASSEIRTAQPQHF.

This rearrangement joins TRBV18 to TRBJ2-1; a possible D gene is TRBD2 (5 bases). Germline CDR1 and CDR2: KGHSH and LQKENI. The CDR3 is 16 residues long. Trimming left V 3 bases short and J 6 bases short, with 18 bases between. The CDR3 nucleotides read TGTGCCAGCTCACCCTTTAGAGGGAGTATCGGCAATGAGCAGTTCTTC. This codes for CASSPFRGSIGNEQFF. Full variable domain (outside the CDR3, taken from reference TRBV18 and TRBJ2-1): NAGVMQNPRHLVRRRGQEARLRCSPMKGHSHVYWYRQLPEEGLKFMVYLQKENIIDESGMPKERFSAEFPKEGPSILRIQQVVRGDSAAYFCASSPFRGSIGNEQFFGPGTRLTVL.

The genes are TRBV15 and TRBJ2-5, with D tentatively TRBD2 (5 bases). The germline CDR1 and CDR2 sequences are LNHNV and YYDKDF (reference sequence). The CDR3 totals 16 residues. V was trimmed by 1 base and J by 5 bases, leaving 17 bases between them. The CDR3: CATSRAGPAERETQYF. The CDR3 DNA follows: TGTGCCACCAGCAGAGCGGGTCCCGCCGAGCGGGAGACCCAGTACTTC. The complete variable domain, with remaining parts taken from reference TRBV15 and TRBJ2-5, reads DAMVIQNPRYQVTQFGKPVTLSCSQTLNHNVMYWYQQKSSQAPKLLFHYYDKDFNNEADTPDNFQSRRPNTSFCFLDIRSPGLGDTAMYLCATSRAGPAERETQYFGPGTRLLVL.

The rearrangement uses TRBV2 and TRBJ1-1; 7 nucleotides line up with TRBD1. This CDR3 comprises 14 residues. V shed 6 bases, J shed 0 bases, and the junction held 4 bases outside the gene matches. Germline CDR1 is SNHLY and CDR2 is FYNNEI. CDR3 sequence (DNA): TGTGCCAGCAGGGGGGACAGACTGAACACTGAAGCTTTCTTT. Its protein product is CASRGDRLNTEAFF.

The CDR3 DNA sequence: TGTGCCAGCAGCTTTTATAGCAATCAGCCCCAGCATTTT. Translated: CASSFYSNQPQHF. The chain is built from TRBV7-8 and TRBJ1-5; D is undetermined. This CDR3 comprises 13 residues. V gave up 3 bases and J gave up 0 bases, with 3 bases separating them. Per germline, CDR1 SGHVS and CDR2 FQNEAQ.

The chain joins TRBV28 to TRBJ1-1; maybe TRBD1 (5 bases). Trimming pared 8 bases from V and 3 bases from J, leaving 13 bases between. The CDR3 is made up of 13 amino acids. CDR1 and CDR2 (germline): MDHEN, SYDVKM. The chain's CDR3 is CASGLGRDTEAFF. CDR3 nucleotide sequence: TGTGCCAGCGGCCTGGGCAGGGACACTGAAGCTTTCTTT.

V gene TRBV28 combines with J gene TRBJ1-1; a weak D match, TRBD1 (5 bases). Trimming stripped 8 bases from V and 7 bases from J, with 23 bases between. This CDR3 has 15 amino acids. Germline V gene sequence: CDR1 MDHEN, CDR2 SYDVKM. The CDR3: CASGTGAMGGIEAFF. DNA of the CDR3: TGTGCCAGCGGTACCGGGGCCATGGGAGGGATTGAAGCTTTCTTT.